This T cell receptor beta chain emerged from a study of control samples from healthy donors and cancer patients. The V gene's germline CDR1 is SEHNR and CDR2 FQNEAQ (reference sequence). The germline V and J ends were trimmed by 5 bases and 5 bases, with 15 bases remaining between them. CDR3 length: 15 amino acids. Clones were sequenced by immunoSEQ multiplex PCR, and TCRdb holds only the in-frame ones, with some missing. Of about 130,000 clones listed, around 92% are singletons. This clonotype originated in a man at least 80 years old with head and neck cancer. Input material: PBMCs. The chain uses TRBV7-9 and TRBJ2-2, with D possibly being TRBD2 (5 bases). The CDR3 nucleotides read TGTGCCAGCAGCCTCAGAGGGTCCGTTACCGGGGAGCTGTTTTTT. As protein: CASSLRGSVTGELFF.